The clone carrying this T cell receptor (beta chain) was found once. The data derive from a study of blood T cell repertoires in COVID-19. About the research overall: COVID-19 samples from acute and convalescent phases originated in the United States, Italy and Spain.

Profiling relied on immunoSEQ multiplex PCR, and the TCRdb table lists in-frame clones only, not all of them. The table has about 210,000 clones, 82% seen once. This CDR3 region has 15 residues. The source is a woman aged 40 to 49 with acute or convalescent COVID-19. This chain connects TRBV21-1 to TRBJ2-1; the table's D call TRBD1 went unverified against the DNA. TRBV21-1 has pseudogene status. The sample consisted of peripheral blood. CDR3 nucleotides: TGTGCCACCCGGTCTTTCCAGGGGTTCTACAATGAGCAGTTCTTC. Translating gives CATRSFQGFYNEQFF.